The TCR beta chain under discussion was sequenced for a study of T cell repertoires in cytomegalovirus infection. Study summary: Indications came from public TCR beta signatures; they pointed to CMV infection and to a matching HLA type.

Each CDR3 protein is one row after TCRdb ran MiXCR on the reads. Here the sample spans under 150,000 distinct CDR3 sequences, 8.8% being singletons. This clonotype appeared many times. The antigen is not known. Study-wide results and caveats: Cumulative public TCR beta family frequency identified carriers of CMV plus the relevant HLA. What dominated the ex vivo response were HLA-C-restricted CMV-specific TCR beta clonotypes.

CDR1 and CDR2 from the germline V gene are DFQATT and SNEGSKA (reference sequence). The CDR3 consists of 12 residues. V lost 2 bases to trimming and J lost 14 bases; unmatched junction nucleotides: 8. The clonotype was recovered from a human donor in good health (CMV status not recorded). Some clones in this sample may be carry-over from other donors' samples. The rearrangement uses TRBV20-1 and TRBJ2-5; 10 bases line up with TRBD1. Sequencing was carried out using PBMCs. CDR3 protein: CSARQGQGPIYF. The CDR3 region has the DNA TGCAGTGCTAGACAGGGACAGGGGCCGATCTACTTC.